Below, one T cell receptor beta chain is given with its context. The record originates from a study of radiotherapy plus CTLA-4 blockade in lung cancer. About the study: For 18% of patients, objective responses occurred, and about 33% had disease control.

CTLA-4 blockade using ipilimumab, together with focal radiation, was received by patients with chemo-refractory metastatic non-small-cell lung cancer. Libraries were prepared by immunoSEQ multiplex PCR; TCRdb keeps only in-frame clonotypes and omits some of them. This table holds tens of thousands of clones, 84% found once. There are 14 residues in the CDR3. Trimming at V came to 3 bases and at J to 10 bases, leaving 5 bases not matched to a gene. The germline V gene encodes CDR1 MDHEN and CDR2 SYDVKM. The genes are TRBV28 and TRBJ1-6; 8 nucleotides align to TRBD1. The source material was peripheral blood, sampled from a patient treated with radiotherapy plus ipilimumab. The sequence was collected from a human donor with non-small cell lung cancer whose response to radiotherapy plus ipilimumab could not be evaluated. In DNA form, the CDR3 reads TGTGCCAGCAGTTTTCGACAGGGGAGGTCACCCCTCCACTTT. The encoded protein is CASSFRQGRSPLHF.